This T cell receptor (beta chain) was profiled in a study of untreated major depressive disorder. Each depressed patient was matched pairwise with a non-depressed control on sex, age, current smoking status and body mass index. The donors were all European-descended. Participants with major medical conditions, Axis I/II comorbidities, regular medication or illicit drug use were excluded. To note about this clone: Antigen unknown.

Study-wide results and caveats: All top five TRBV05-01 clones per subject were private clones.

The V gene's germline CDR1 is SGHRS and CDR2 YFSETQ. J was trimmed by 2 bases and V by 4 bases; bases with no gene match: 3. This CDR3 contains 13 residues. Data came from immunoSEQ multiplex PCR; TCRdb stores just in-frame clones and leaves some out. The sample includes some 20,000 clones, 70% to 90% seen only once; the top ten take 4.5% to 6.5%. Material for sequencing was CD4+ T cells from PBMCs. The origin of this receptor is a woman aged 30 to 39 in good health. The chain carries TRBV5-1 and TRBJ2-7; TRBD1 matches at 7 bases. CDR3 amino acids: CASSLTGTYEQYF. The CDR3 nucleotides are TGCGCCAGCAGCCTGACAGGGACCTACGAGCAGTACTTC.